These 6 T cell receptor beta chains share one sample of origin, sequenced in a study of T-cell memory formation after mild COVID-19. TCRdb called the 5' RACE reads again in MiXCR, with one record for every CDR3 protein. The sample lists approximately 89,000 distinct CDR3 sequences, about 23% occurring once. The sequenced material came from PBMCs or a T cell subset sorted from them (not recorded which). The receptors were gathered from a man aged 18 to 35 who had mild COVID-19 (a few samples of this study predate the infection). Cell type and time point are not known.

This chain links TRBV7-3 with TRBJ2-5, with 12 bases that match TRBD2. This CDR3 is built from 15 residues. Germline V gives CDR1 SGHTA, CDR2 FQGTGA. V was clipped by 5 bases and J by 4 bases; unmatched bases: 5. The CDR3 coding sequence is TGTGCCAGCAGCCTAGCGGGGGGGCCACGAGAGACCCAGTACTTC. Translating gives CASSLAGGPRETQYF.

The chain combines TRBV12-3 or TRBV12-4 with TRBJ2-5; TRBD1 agrees at 7 bases. The CDR3 extends over 14 amino acids. Trimming removed 3 bases from V and 2 bases from J; junction bases left unmatched: 3. The CDR3 sequence: CASSLDRRQETQYF. The DNA for the CDR3 is TGTGCCAGCAGTTTGGACAGGAGACAAGAGACCCAGTACTTC.

The V gene is TRBV7-9, the J gene TRBJ2-2; D is possibly TRBD1 or TRBD2 (5 bases each). The germline V gene has CDR1 SEHNR and CDR2 FQNEAQ (reference sequence). Trimming removed 7 bases from V and 3 bases from J, with 18 bases in between. The CDR3 sequence is 16 residues long. CDR3 region: CASTGDREFHTGELFF. The CDR3 region has the DNA TGTGCCAGCACCGGGGACCGAGAATTTCACACCGGGGAGCTGTTTTTT.

This chain links TRBV6-5 with TRBJ1-4, with D hard to call. The CDR3 has 17 residues. The ends were cut back, 0 bases at V and 4 bases at J, with 15 bases in the middle. Germline CDR1 is MNHEY and CDR2 is SVGAGI. In DNA, the CDR3 is TGTGCCAGCAGTTACTCCCTTTCGCCAGGAATTAATGAAAAACTGTTTTTT. It codes for CASSYSLSPGINEKLFF.

The rearrangement links TRBV20-1 to TRBJ2-1; TRBD2 agrees at 10 bases. From germline, CDR1 is DFQATT and CDR2 SNEGSKA (reference sequence). The CDR3 is made up of 14 amino acids. J was trimmed by 0 bases and V by 4 bases; bases with no gene match: 0. As DNA, the CDR3 is TGCAGTGCTACTAGCGGGAGCTCCTACAATGAGCAGTTCTTC. Translating gives CSATSGSSYNEQFF.

This clonotype was recorded a few times. V usage is TRBV7-9 and J usage is TRBJ1-2; no definite D call. The V gene lost 3 bases and the J gene lost 8 bases, with 7 bases spanning the gap. Germline V CDR1 and CDR2: SEHNR, FQNEAQ (reference sequence). The CDR3 sequence is 11 residues long. CDR3 DNA sequence: TGTGCCAGCAGCTTCTCCTTCGGCTACACCTTC. Its translation is CASSFSFGYTF.